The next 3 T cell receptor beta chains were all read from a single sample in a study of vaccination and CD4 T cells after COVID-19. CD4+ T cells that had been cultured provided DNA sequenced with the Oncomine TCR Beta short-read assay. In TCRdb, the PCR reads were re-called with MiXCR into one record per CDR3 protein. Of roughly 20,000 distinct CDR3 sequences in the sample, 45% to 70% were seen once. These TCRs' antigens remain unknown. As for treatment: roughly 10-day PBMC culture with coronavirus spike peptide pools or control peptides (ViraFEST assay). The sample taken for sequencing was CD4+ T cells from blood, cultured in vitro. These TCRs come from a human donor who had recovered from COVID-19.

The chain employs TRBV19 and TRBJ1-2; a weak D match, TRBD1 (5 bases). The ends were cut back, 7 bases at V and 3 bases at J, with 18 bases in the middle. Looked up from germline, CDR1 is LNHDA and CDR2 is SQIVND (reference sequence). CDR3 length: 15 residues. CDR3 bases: TGTGCCAGTATTGACCTCAGTGGGGCGGACTATGGCTACACCTTC. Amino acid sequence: CASIDLSGADYGYTF. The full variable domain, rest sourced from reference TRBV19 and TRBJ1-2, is DGGITQSPKYLFRKEGQNVTLSCEQNLNHDAMYWYRQDPGQGLRLIYYSQIVNDFQKGDIAEGYSVSREKKESFPLTVTSAQKNPTAFYLCASIDLSGADYGYTFGSGTRLTVV.

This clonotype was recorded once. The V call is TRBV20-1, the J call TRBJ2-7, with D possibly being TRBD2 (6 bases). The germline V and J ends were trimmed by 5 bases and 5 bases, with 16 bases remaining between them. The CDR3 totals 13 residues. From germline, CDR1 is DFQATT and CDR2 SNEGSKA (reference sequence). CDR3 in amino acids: CSAWRERGNEQYF. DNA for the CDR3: TGCAGTGCTTGGCGGGAAAGGGGTAACGAGCAGTACTTC.

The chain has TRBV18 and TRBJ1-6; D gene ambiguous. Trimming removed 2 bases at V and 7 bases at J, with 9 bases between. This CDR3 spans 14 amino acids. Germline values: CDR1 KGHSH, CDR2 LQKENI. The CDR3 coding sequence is TGTGCCAGCTCACCAGGGCACGGAAATTCACCCCTCCACTTT. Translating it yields CASSPGHGNSPLHF.